This entry lists 32 T cell receptor beta chains sequenced from one sample in a study of blood T cell repertoires in COVID-19. Using immunoSEQ multiplex PCR, the repertoire was profiled, and TCRdb retains in-frame clones only, with some absent. The sample contains some 120,000 clones, approximately 82% of which appear only once. Sequenced sample: peripheral blood. The receptor set was obtained from a man aged 60 to 69 with acute or convalescent COVID-19.

V usage is TRBV18 and J usage is TRBJ2-3, with 7 bases aligning to TRBD2. The germline V gene encodes CDR1 KGHSH and CDR2 LQKENI. This CDR3 comprises 16 residues. Trimming removed 6 bases from V and 1 base from J; junction bases left unmatched: 10. The CDR3 here is CASSPWVTSGTDTQYF. The CDR3 nucleotides read TGTGCCAGCTCCCCCTGGGTCACTAGCGGCACAGATACGCAGTATTTT. Supplemented by reference TRBV18 and TRBJ2-3, the full variable domain reads NAGVMQNPRHLVRRRGQEARLRCSPMKGHSHVYWYRQLPEEGLKFMVYLQKENIIDESGMPKERFSAEFPKEGPSILRIQQVVRGDSAAYFCASSPWVTSGTDTQYFGPGTRLTVL.

The CDR3 protein is CASRRHGGDGNTEAFF. As DNA, the CDR3 is TGTGCCAGTCGACGACATGGAGGGGACGGGAACACTGAAGCTTTCTTT. The rearrangement joins TRBV19 to TRBJ1-1; possibly TRBD1 for D (5 bases). Per germline, CDR1 LNHDA and CDR2 SQIVND (reference sequence). The CDR3 totals 16 residues. V dropped 8 bases and J dropped 1 base, with 20 bases sitting between them.

The V gene is TRBV5-1, the J gene TRBJ1-4; a weak D match, TRBD1 (6 bases). This CDR3 has 15 residues. The germline V gene has CDR1 SGHRS and CDR2 YFSETQ. V lost 4 bases and J lost 7, with 17 bases in between. In nucleotides, the CDR3 is TGCGCCAGCAGCCCCCAAACAGGGTTTGGTGAAAAACTGTTTTTT. Translated: CASSPQTGFGEKLFF.

The V and J genes are TRBV28 and TRBJ1-2; D unclear. The V end was cut by 4 bases, the J end by 9 bases, with 18 bases between. Per germline, CDR1 MDHEN and CDR2 SYDVKM. The CDR3 runs to 14 residues. The CDR3: CASSSRRRSLSYTF. In nucleotides, the CDR3 is TGTGCCAGCAGTTCCCGACGGAGGTCCCTGAGCTACACCTTC.

The chain joins TRBV7-6 to TRBJ2-7; TRBD2 matches 8 bases. CDR1 SGHVS and CDR2 FNYEAQ come from the germline V gene. The CDR3 consists of 15 residues. Trimming took 4 bases from V and 9 from J; bases not matched to a gene: 14. The CDR3 here is CASSWASGRDTRQYF. CDR3 DNA sequence: TGTGCCAGCAGCTGGGCTAGCGGGCGAGATACGAGGCAGTACTTC. Filled out from reference TRBV7-6 and TRBJ2-7, the complete variable domain reads GAGVSQSPRYKVTKRGQDVALRCDPISGHVSLYWYRQALGQGPEFLTYFNYEAQQDKSGLPNDRFSAERPEGSISTLTIQRTEQRDSAMYRCASSWASGRDTRQYFGPGTRLTVT.

The chain couples TRBV6-2 or TRBV6-3 to TRBJ1-5; 7 bases fit TRBD1. The CDR3 length is 17 residues. Germline assignment: CDR1 MNHEY and CDR2 SVGEGT. V was pared by 0 bases and J by 0 bases, with 5 bases of the junction left unmatched. The CDR3 nucleotides are TGTGCCAGCAGTTACTCCGGGACAGTCGATAGCAATCAGCCCCAGCATTTT. As protein: CASSYSGTVDSNQPQHF.

V usage is TRBV4-1 and J usage is TRBJ1-1, with TRBD1 as a possible D gene (6 bases). CDR1 and CDR2 (germline): MGHRA, YSYEKL. Trimming pared 1 base from V and 7 bases from J, leaving 10 bases between. There are 13 residues in the CDR3. In DNA form, the CDR3 reads TGCGCCAGCAGCCAAGCGCAGGGGAATGAAGCTTTCTTT. Protein: CASSQAQGNEAFF.

In DNA, the CDR3 is TGTGCCAGCAGCTCCGGACAGGGGAACTATGGCTACACCTTC. Amino acid sequence: CASSSGQGNYGYTF. This chain links TRBV7-9 with TRBJ1-2, with 9 bases fitting TRBD1. V was clipped by 4 bases and J by 2 bases; unmatched bases: 2. This CDR3 region has 14 residues. CDR1 is SEHNR, CDR2 FQNEAQ, per germline (reference sequence). The variable domain in full, completed from reference TRBV7-9 and TRBJ1-2, reads DTGVSQNPRHKITKRGQNVTFRCDPISEHNRLYWYRQTLGQGPEFLTYFQNEAQLEKSRLLSDRFSAERPKGSFSTLEIQRTEQGDSAMYLCASSSGQGNYGYTFGSGTRLTVV.

The V and J genes are TRBV28 and TRBJ2-2; 8 bases agree with TRBD1. Germline loops: CDR1 MDHEN, CDR2 SYDVKM. This CDR3 comprises 14 residues. V was pared by 5 bases and J by 4 bases, with 3 bases of the junction left unmatched. The CDR3 region is CASSQQGGTGELFF. DNA for the CDR3: TGTGCCAGCAGTCAACAGGGGGGCACCGGGGAGCTGTTTTTT. Using reference TRBV28 and TRBJ2-2 for the parts outside the CDR3, the full variable domain is DVKVTQSSRYLVKRTGEKVFLECVQDMDHENMFWYRQDPGLGLRLIYFSYDVKMKEKGDIPEGYSVSREKKERFSLILESASTNQTSMYLCASSQQGGTGELFFGEGSRLTVL.

The chain carries TRBV29-1 and TRBJ2-7; the match to TRBD1 covers 9 bases. Losses at the gene ends were 6 bases for V and 1 base for J; bases not matched to a gene: 4. The CDR3 covers 13 residues. Germline values: CDR1 SQVTM, CDR2 ANQGSEA. The CDR3 loop is CSVWTGASYEQYF. The CDR3 DNA is TGCAGCGTGTGGACAGGGGCTTCCTACGAGCAGTACTTC.

The rearrangement links TRBV4-1 to TRBJ2-4; a weak D match, TRBD2 (6 bases). CDR3 length: 16 residues. In germline, CDR1 is MGHRA, CDR2 YSYEKL. Trimming cost V 3 bases and J 6 bases, with 18 bases left between them. The CDR3 DNA follows: TGCGCCAGCAGCCAGGAGGGCCGCGGACGCACAAACATTCAGTACTTC. It yields the protein CASSQEGRGRTNIQYF.

The rearrangement links TRBV6-5 to TRBJ1-3, with unresolved D. Germline CDR1 reads MNHEY; CDR2 reads SVGAGI. The CDR3 contains 15 residues. Trimming removed 2 bases from V and 0 bases from J, with 8 bases in between. The CDR3 region has the DNA TGTGCCAGCAGTTACGAGGCCGTCTCTGGAAACACCATATATTTT. This codes for CASSYEAVSGNTIYF.

The genes are TRBV29-1 and TRBJ2-1, with 8 bases lining up with TRBD1. CDR1 and CDR2 from the germline V gene are SQVTM and ANQGSEA. V dropped 6 bases and J dropped 0; count of bases not matched to a gene: 4. The CDR3 is 14 residues long. In DNA form, the CDR3 reads TGCAGCGTCCCAGACAGGGGCTCCTACAATGAGCAGTTCTTC. Its translation is CSVPDRGSYNEQFF.

This clone was counted a few times. The chain links TRBV5-1 to TRBJ1-4, with 11 bases that match TRBD1. The CDR3 covers 17 residues. Germline V gene lookup returns CDR1 SGHRS and CDR2 YFSETQ. V lost 4 bases, J lost 4 bases, and 9 bases stayed unmatched. CDR3 region: CASSLGQGADFNEKLFF. The CDR3 DNA reads as TGCGCCAGCAGCCTCGGACAGGGGGCTGATTTTAATGAAAAACTGTTTTTT. The whole variable domain, remainder taken from reference TRBV5-1 and TRBJ1-4, is KAGVTQTPRYLIKTRGQQVTLSCSPISGHRSVSWYQQTPGQGLQFLFEYFSETQRNKGNFPGRFSGRQFSNSRSEMNVSTLELGDSALYLCASSLGQGADFNEKLFFGSGTQLSVL.

The chain recombines TRBV28 with TRBJ1-4; the D gene is possibly TRBD1 (5 bases). The ends were cut back, 7 bases at V and 6 bases at J, with 18 bases in the middle. This CDR3 region has 15 residues. CDR1 and CDR2 (germline): MDHEN, SYDVKM. CDR3 region: CASNPEPRDDEKLFF. CDR3 nucleotides: TGTGCCAGCAACCCTGAGCCCAGGGATGATGAAAAACTGTTTTTT. Full variable domain (outside the CDR3, taken from reference TRBV28 and TRBJ1-4): DVKVTQSSRYLVKRTGEKVFLECVQDMDHENMFWYRQDPGLGLRLIYFSYDVKMKEKGDIPEGYSVSREKKERFSLILESASTNQTSMYLCASNPEPRDDEKLFFGSGTQLSVL.

The rearrangement joins TRBV28 to TRBJ2-7; perhaps TRBD2 as D (5 bases). CDR3 size: 15 residues. CDR1 and CDR2 (germline): MDHEN, SYDVKM. V lost 4 bases and J lost 3, with 16 bases in between. In DNA, the CDR3 is TGTGCCAGCAGTTCGACCGAGGGTAAGGACTACGAGCAGTACTTC. Translated: CASSSTEGKDYEQYF.

The V call is TRBV24-1, the J call TRBJ2-1, with TRBD2 matching 8 bases. Germline V lookup: CDR1 KGHDR, CDR2 SFDVKD. V lost 0 bases and J lost 7; bases outside the gene matches: 4. The CDR3 extends over 15 amino acids. The CDR3 spells CATSDLRSSGNEQFF. The CDR3 region has the DNA TGTGCCACCAGTGATTTGAGGTCTAGCGGGAATGAGCAGTTCTTC.

J is TRBJ2-1 and V is TRBV27; possibly TRBD2 for D (6 bases). The CDR3 totals 15 residues. The V gene's germline CDR1 is MNHEY and CDR2 SMNVEV (reference sequence). Deletions cut 5 bases from V and 4 bases from J, with 15 bases between. The chain's CDR3 is CASSKYPREYNEQFF. CDR3 nucleotide sequence: TGTGCCAGCAGTAAGTACCCGCGGGAATACAATGAGCAGTTCTTC.

The rearrangement uses TRBV7-8 and TRBJ2-5, with 8 bases that match TRBD1. Trimming at V came to 3 bases and at J to 4 bases, leaving 4 bases not matched to a gene. This CDR3 is built from 14 residues. Looked up from germline, CDR1 is SGHVS and CDR2 is FQNEAQ. DNA for the CDR3: TGTGCCAGCAGCTTGGGCAGGGGGCTAGAGACCCAGTACTTC. Translated, it gives CASSLGRGLETQYF.

This rearrangement joins TRBV2 to TRBJ1-3; D not resolved. This CDR3 is 14 amino acids long. The V and J ends lost 5 bases and 0 bases respectively, with 8 bases between them. Germline values: CDR1 SNHLY, CDR2 FYNNEI. Here the CDR3 reads CASSPNYSGNTIYF. DNA for the CDR3: TGTGCCAGCAGTCCGAACTACTCTGGAAACACCATATATTTT. The full variable domain, with the rest looked up from reference TRBV2 and TRBJ1-3, is EPEVTQTPSHQVTQMGQEVILRCVPISNHLYFYWYRQILGQKVEFLVSFYNNEISEKSEIFDDQFSVERPDGSNFTLKIRSTKLEDSAMYFCASSPNYSGNTIYFGEGSWLTVV.

The chain employs TRBV9 and TRBJ2-4; D might be TRBD1 (5 bases). Germline lookup yields CDR1 SGDLS and CDR2 YYNGEE. Trimming stripped 0 bases from V and 1 base from J, with 8 bases between. The CDR3 is 15 residues long. CDR3 loop: CASSVGRGAKNIQYF. Here the CDR3 DNA reads TGTGCCAGCAGCGTAGGAAGGGGTGCCAAAAACATTCAGTACTTC.

The chain uses TRBV3-1 (or the pseudogene TRBV3-2) and TRBJ1-5; D unclear. Trimming took 4 bases from V and 1 from J, leaving 11 bases between them. The CDR3 has 15 residues. The germline V gene has CDR1 LGHDT and CDR2 YNNKEL (reference sequence). The DNA of the CDR3 is TGTGCCAGCAGCCTCTCCTCTAGGAGCAATCAGCCCCAGCATTTT. Translation gives CASSLSSRSNQPQHF.

The J gene is TRBJ1-1, the V gene TRBV30; D is possibly TRBD1 (6 bases). There are 13 residues in the CDR3. The germline gives CDR1 GTSNPN, CDR2 SVGIG (reference sequence). Trimming removed 1 base from V and 1 base from J, with 7 bases in between. The CDR3 coding sequence is TGTGCCTGGAGTGGGACAGAGAACACTGAAGCTTTCTTT. Its translation is CAWSGTENTEAFF.

J is TRBJ2-6 and V is TRBV5-1; 8 positions match TRBD1. The germline gives CDR1 SGHRS, CDR2 YFSETQ. CDR3 size: 16 residues. Trimming cost V 1 base and J 2 bases; bases outside gene matches: 2. The CDR3 region has the DNA TGCGCCAGCAGCTTGTCAGGGGGCGCTGGGGCCAACGTCCTGACTTTC. Protein: CASSLSGGAGANVLTF.

The genes are TRBV27 and TRBJ1-2, with 8 bases aligning to TRBD1. The CDR3 length is 13 residues. V shed 3 bases and J 6 bases; nucleotides not matched to a gene: 3. Germline V gene sequence: CDR1 MNHEY, CDR2 SMNVEV (reference sequence). CDR3 sequence reads: CASSFGQGDGYTF. The CDR3, as DNA: TGTGCCAGCAGTTTCGGACAGGGCGATGGCTACACCTTC.

This chain links TRBV4-1 with TRBJ2-2, with 8 bases identical to TRBD2. V shed 5 bases and J 4 bases; nucleotides not matched to a gene: 3. The CDR3 has 14 residues. Germline V gene sequence: CDR1 MGHRA, CDR2 YSYEKL. DNA of the CDR3: TGCGCCAGCAGCGGTCTAGCGGGCACCGGGGAGCTGTTTTTT. Translating it yields CASSGLAGTGELFF.

The CDR3 reads CAKITGATGELFF. The CDR3 nucleotides read TGTGCCAAGATAACAGGGGCCACCGGGGAGCTGTTTTTT. V and J are TRBV27 and TRBJ2-2, with 7 bases fitting TRBD1. The CDR3 covers 13 residues. CDR1 is MNHEY and CDR2 is SMNVEV in the germline V gene (reference sequence). V gave up 10 bases and J gave up 4 bases; unmatched junction bases: 6.

The chain recombines TRBV19 with TRBJ1-2, with 9 bases fitting TRBD1. The CDR3 runs to 15 residues. The V gene end was trimmed by 5 bases and the J gene end by 4 bases; junction bases not matched to a gene: 8. Looked up from germline, CDR1 is LNHDA and CDR2 is SQIVND (reference sequence). The CDR3 sequence is CASSLTGGVSYGYTF. The CDR3 coding sequence is TGTGCCAGTAGTCTCACAGGGGGCGTCAGCTATGGCTACACCTTC.

The genes are TRBV14 and TRBJ2-5; perhaps TRBD2 as D (6 bases). The CDR3 loop spans 13 amino acids. The germline V gene has CDR1 SGHDN and CDR2 FVKESK. Trimming stripped 6 bases from V and 4 bases from J, with 12 bases between. CDR3 nucleotides: TGTGCCAGCAGTTATCGGGGAGGAGAGACCCAGTACTTC. It encodes CASSYRGGETQYF.

CDR3 sequence reads: CASSFRPVAGKNTEAFF. For the CDR3, the DNA is TGTGCCAGCAGCTTCCGTCCAGTAGCAGGGAAGAACACTGAAGCTTTCTTT. The V and J genes are TRBV7-6 and TRBJ1-1; the D gene is possibly TRBD1 (5 bases). The CDR3 spans 17 residues. V lost 3 bases and J 1 base, leaving 18 bases between the germline ends. The germline gives CDR1 SGHVS, CDR2 FNYEAQ. Combining the CDR3 with reference TRBV7-6 and TRBJ1-1 gives the whole variable domain GAGVSQSPRYKVTKRGQDVALRCDPISGHVSLYWYRQALGQGPEFLTYFNYEAQQDKSGLPNDRFSAERPEGSISTLTIQRTEQRDSAMYRCASSFRPVAGKNTEAFFGQGTRLTVV.

The rearrangement uses TRBV5-1 and TRBJ2-2; 9 bases line up with TRBD1. The CDR3 sequence is 15 residues long. Trimming removed 4 bases from V and 7 bases from J; junction bases left unmatched: 8. Germline assignment: CDR1 SGHRS and CDR2 YFSETQ. The CDR3 region has the DNA TGCGCCAGCAGCATGGGGGACAGGGCGAACGGGGAGCTGTTTTTT. Translated, it gives CASSMGDRANGELFF.

V usage is TRBV3-1 (or the pseudogene TRBV3-2) and J usage is TRBJ2-7; 11 nucleotides align to TRBD2. The V gene end was trimmed by 4 bases and the J gene end by 3 bases; junction bases not matched to a gene: 8. The CDR3 runs 16 residues. CDR1 is LGHDT and CDR2 is YNNKEL in the germline V gene (reference sequence). The CDR3 sequence: CASSPGTSGGIYEQYF. In nucleotides, the CDR3 is TGTGCCAGCAGCCCCGGGACTAGCGGAGGGATCTACGAGCAGTACTTC.